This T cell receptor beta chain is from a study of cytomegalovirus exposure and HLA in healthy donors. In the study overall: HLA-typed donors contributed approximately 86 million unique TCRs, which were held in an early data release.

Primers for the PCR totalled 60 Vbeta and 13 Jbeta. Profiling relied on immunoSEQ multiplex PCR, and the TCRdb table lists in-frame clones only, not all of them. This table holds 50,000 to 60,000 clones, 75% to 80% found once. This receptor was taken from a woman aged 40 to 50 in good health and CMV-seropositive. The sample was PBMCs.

The CDR3 spells CASSAKTGFGAEAFF. In DNA form, the CDR3 reads TGCGCCAGCAGTGCGAAGACAGGGTTTGGCGCTGAAGCTTTCTTT. V and J are TRBV10-1 and TRBJ1-1; 7 bases are shared with TRBD1. Trimming at V came to 4 bases and at J to 6 bases, leaving 11 bases not matched to a gene. The CDR3 runs 15 residues. Germline-derived CDR1 and CDR2 are WNHNN and SYGVQD (reference sequence).